This T cell receptor beta chain came from a study of immune characterization of retroperitoneal liposarcoma. This clonotype was found a few times. TCRdb reanalysed the PCR reads using MiXCR and keeps one entry per CDR3 protein. The data contain 2,000 to 3,000 distinct CDR3 sequences, roughly 50% of them singletons. This CDR3 is 13 amino acids long. The germline V and J ends were trimmed by 3 bases and 3 bases, with 6 bases remaining between them. Looked up from germline, CDR1 is SGHTA and CDR2 is FQGNSA. The source is a female donor with retroperitoneal liposarcoma. The sequenced material came from tumor tissue. The chain is built from TRBV7-2 and TRBJ2-1; TRBD1 might be the D (5 bases). In DNA form, the CDR3 reads TGTGCCAGCAGCTTGGACAACTACAATGAGCAGTTCTTC. It codes for CASSLDNYNEQFF.